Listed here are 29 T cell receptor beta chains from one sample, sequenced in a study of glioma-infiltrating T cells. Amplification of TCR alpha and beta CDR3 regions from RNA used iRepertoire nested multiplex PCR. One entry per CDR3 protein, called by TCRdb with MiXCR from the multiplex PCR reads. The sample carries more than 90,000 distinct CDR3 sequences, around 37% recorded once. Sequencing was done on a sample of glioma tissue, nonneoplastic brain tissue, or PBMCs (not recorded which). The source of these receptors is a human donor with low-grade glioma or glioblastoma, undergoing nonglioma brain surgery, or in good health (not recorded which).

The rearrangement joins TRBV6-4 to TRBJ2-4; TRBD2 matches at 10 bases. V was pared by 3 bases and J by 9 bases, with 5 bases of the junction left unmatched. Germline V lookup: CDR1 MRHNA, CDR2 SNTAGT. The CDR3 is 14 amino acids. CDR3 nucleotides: TGTGCCAGCAGTGAAGCGGGGGGGCCGGGCATTCAGTACTTC. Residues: CASSEAGGPGIQYF.

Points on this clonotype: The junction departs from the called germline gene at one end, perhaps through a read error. The CDR3 sequence: CAGRPTGDHSTQYF. In nucleotides, the CDR3 is TGTGCCGGCAGGCCGACAGGAGATCACAGTACGCAGTATTTT. The chain uses TRBV27 and TRBJ2-3; perhaps TRBD1 as D (6 bases). Germline V CDR1 and CDR2: MNHEY, SMNVEV (reference sequence). CDR3 size: 14 residues.

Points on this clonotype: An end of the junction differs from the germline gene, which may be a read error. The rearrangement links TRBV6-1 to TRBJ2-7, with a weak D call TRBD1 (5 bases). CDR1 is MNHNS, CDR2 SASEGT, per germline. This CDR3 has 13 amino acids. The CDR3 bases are TGTGCCAGCAGTGCAGGACACGGCCACGACCAGTACTTC. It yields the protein CASSAGHGHDQYF.

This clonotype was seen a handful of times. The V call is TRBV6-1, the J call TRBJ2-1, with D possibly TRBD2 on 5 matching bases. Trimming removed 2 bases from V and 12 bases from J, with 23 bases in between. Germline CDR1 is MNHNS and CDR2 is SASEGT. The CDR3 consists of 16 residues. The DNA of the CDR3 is TGTGCCAGCAGTGAAATAGGGAGTGCCCCCACAGATACGCAGTTCTTC. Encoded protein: CASSEIGSAPTDTQFF.

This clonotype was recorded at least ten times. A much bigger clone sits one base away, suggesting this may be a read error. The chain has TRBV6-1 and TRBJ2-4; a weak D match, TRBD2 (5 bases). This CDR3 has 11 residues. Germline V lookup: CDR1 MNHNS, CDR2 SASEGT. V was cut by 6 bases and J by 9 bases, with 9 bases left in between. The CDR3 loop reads CASRQAGIQYF. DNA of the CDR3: TGTGCCAGCAGGCAGGCGGGCATTCAGTACTTC.

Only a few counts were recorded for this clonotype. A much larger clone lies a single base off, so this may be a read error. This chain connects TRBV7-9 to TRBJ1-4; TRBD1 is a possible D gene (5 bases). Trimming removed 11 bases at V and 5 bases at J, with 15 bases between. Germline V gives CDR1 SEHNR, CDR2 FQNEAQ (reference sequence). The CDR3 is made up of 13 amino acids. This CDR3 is CAGRRGLNEKLFF. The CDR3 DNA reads TGTGCCGGTAGACGGGGGTTAAATGAAAAACTGTTTTTT.

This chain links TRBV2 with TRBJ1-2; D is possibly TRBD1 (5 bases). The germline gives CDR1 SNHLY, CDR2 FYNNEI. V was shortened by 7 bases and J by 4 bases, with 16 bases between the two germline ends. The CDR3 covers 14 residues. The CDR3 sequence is CASKTLGGGYGYTF. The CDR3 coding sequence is TGTGCCAGCAAGACGCTCGGGGGGGGCTATGGCTACACCTTC.

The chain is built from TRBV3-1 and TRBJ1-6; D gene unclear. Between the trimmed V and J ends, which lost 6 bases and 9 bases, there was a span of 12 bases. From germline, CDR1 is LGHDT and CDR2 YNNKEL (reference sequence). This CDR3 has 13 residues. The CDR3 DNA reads TGTGCCAGCAGACGGGGATCGGGTTCACCCCTCCACTTT. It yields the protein CASRRGSGSPLHF.

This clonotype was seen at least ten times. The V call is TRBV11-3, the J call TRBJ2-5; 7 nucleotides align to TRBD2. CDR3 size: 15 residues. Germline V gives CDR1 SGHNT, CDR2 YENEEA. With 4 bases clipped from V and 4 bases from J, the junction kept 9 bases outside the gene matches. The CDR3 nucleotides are TGTGCCAGCAGCTCACCTGGACTAGAAGGAGAGACCCAGTACTTC. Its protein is CASSSPGLEGETQYF.

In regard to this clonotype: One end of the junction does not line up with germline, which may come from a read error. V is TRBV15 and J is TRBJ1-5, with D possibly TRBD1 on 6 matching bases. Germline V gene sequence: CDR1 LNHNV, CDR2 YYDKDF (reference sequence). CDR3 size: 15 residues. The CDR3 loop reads CATSREVDRNQPQHF. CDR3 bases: TGTGCCACCAGCAGAGAGGTGGACAGAAATCAGCCCCAACATTTT.

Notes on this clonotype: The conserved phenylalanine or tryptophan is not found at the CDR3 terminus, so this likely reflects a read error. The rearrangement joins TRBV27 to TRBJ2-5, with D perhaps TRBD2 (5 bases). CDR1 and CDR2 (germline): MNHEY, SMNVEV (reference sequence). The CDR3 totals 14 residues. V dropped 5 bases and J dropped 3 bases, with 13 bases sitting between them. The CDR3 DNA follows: TGTGCCAGCAGTAGCCCCGGAGGTAAAGAGACCCAGTACTAC. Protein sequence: CASSSPGGKETQYY.

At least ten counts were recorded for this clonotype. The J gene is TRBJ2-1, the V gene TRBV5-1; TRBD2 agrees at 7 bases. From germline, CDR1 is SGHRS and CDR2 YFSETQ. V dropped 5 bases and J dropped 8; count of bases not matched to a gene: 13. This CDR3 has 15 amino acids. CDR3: CASSYDSGAFDEQFF. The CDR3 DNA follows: TGCGCCAGCAGTTATGACAGCGGGGCTTTTGATGAGCAGTTCTTC. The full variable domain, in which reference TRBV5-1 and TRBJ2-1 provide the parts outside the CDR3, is KAGVTQTPRYLIKTRGQQVTLSCSPISGHRSVSWYQQTPGQGLQFLFEYFSETQRNKGNFPGRFSGRQFSNSRSEMNVSTLELGDSALYLCASSYDSGAFDEQFFGPGTRLTVL.

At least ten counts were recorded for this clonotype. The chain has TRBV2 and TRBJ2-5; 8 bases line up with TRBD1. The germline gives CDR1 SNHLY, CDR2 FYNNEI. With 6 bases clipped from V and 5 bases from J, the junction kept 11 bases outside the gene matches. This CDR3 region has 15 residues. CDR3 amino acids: CASSYGQGLEETQYF. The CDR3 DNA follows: TGTGCCAGCAGCTACGGACAGGGCCTTGAGGAGACCCAGTACTTC.

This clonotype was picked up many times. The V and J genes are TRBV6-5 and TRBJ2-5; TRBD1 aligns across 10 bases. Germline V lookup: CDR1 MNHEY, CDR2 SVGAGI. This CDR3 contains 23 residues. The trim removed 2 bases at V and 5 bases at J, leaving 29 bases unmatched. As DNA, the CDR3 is TGTGCCAGCAGTTACAGCTCCTGGACAGGGGGTGTGGAGCGGTTACGTTTATTGGAGACCCAGTACTTC. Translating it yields CASSYSSWTGGVERLRLLETQYF.

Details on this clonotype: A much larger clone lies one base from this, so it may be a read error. As DNA, the CDR3 is TGTGCCAGCAGCCCAATAGCGGGAGCCGCCGGGGAGCTGGTTTTT. As protein: CASSPIAGAAGELVF. This rearrangement joins TRBV12-3 or TRBV12-4 to TRBJ2-2; 9 bases map to TRBD2. The CDR3 is made up of 15 amino acids.

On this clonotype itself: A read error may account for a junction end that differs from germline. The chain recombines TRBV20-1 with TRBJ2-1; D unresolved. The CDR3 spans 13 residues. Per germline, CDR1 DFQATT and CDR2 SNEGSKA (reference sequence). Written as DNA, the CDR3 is TGCAGTGCTTTTGAGCTATTCTACAATAAGCAGTTCTTC. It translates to CSAFELFYNKQFF.

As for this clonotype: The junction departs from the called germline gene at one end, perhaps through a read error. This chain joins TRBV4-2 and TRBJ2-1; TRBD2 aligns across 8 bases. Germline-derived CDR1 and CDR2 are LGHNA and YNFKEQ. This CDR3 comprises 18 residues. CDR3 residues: CTSSQDGTRGSSYNEQFF. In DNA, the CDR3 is TGTACCAGCAGCCAAGATGGGACTAGAGGAAGTTCCTACAATGAGCAGTTCTTC.

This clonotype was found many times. The CDR3 loop is CASREGRSSGNTIYF. The DNA of the CDR3 is TGTGCCAGTAGGGAGGGACGGTCCTCTGGAAACACCATATATTTT. The V and J genes are TRBV19 and TRBJ1-3; D is perhaps TRBD1 (5 bases). This CDR3 has 15 amino acids. Trimming removed 6 bases at V and 0 bases at J, with 12 bases between. CDR1 is LNHDA and CDR2 is SQIVND in the germline V gene (reference sequence).

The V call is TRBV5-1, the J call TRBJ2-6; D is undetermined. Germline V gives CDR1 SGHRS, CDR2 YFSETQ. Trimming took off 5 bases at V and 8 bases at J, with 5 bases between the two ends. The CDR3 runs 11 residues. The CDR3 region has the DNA TGCGCCAGCAGTATTACCAACGTCCTGACTTTC. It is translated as CASSITNVLTF.

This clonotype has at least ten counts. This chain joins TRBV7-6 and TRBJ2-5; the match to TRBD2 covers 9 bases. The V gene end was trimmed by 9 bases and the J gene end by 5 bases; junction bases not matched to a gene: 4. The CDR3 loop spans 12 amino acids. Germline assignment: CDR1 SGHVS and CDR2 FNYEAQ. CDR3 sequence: CASSGRAETQYF. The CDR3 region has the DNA TGTGCCAGTAGCGGGAGAGCGGAGACCCAGTACTTC.

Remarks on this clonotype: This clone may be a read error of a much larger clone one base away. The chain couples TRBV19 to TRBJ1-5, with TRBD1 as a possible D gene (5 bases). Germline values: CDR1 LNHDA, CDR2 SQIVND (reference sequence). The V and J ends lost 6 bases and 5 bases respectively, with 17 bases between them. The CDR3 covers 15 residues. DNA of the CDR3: TGTGCCAGTAGAAGACGGATAGGGGTAGATCAGCCCCAGCATTTT. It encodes CASRRRIGVDQPQHF.

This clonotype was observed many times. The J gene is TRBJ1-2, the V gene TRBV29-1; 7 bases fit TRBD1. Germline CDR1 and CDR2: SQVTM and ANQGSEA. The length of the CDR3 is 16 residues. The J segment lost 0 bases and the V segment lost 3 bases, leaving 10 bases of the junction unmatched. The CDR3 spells CSVDGTGDHANYGYTF. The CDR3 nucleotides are TGCAGCGTTGATGGTACAGGGGATCATGCTAACTATGGCTACACCTTC.

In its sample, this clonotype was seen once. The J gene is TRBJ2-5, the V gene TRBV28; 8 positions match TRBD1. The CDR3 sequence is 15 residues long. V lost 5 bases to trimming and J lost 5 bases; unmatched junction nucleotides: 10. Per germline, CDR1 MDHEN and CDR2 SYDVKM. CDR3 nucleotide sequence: TGTGCCAGCAGTAATGCCAGGGGGCGGATGGAGACCCAGTACTTC. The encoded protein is CASSNARGRMETQYF.

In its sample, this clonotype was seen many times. For the CDR3, the DNA is TGCAGTGCCATTGACAGGAGTAGGGCTCAAGAGACCCAGTACTTC. This encodes CSAIDRSRAQETQYF. The chain employs TRBV20-1 and TRBJ2-5; a possible D gene is TRBD1 (6 bases). CDR3 length: 15 amino acids. V gave up 6 bases and J gave up 2 bases, with 19 bases separating them. The germline gives CDR1 DFQATT, CDR2 SNEGSKA (reference sequence).

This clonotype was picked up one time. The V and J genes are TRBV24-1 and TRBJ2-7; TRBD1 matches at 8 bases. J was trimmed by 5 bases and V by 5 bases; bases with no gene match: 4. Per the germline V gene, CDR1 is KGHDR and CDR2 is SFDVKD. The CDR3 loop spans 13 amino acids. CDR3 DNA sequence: TGTGCCACCAGTGTTCAGGGGGCGCACGAGCAGTACTTC. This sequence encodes CATSVQGAHEQYF.

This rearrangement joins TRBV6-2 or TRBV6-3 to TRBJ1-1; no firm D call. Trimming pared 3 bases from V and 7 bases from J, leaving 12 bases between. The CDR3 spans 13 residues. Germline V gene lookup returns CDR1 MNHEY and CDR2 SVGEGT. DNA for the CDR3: TGTGCCAGCAGTTATGAAGCGGAGTTTGAAGCTTTCTTT. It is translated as CASSYEAEFEAFF.

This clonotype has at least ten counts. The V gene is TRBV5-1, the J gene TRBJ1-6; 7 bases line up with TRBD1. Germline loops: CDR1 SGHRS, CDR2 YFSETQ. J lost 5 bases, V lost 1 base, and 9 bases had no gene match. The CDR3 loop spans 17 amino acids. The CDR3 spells CASSLFRIGTDNSPLHF. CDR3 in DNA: TGCGCCAGCAGCTTGTTTAGGATCGGGACAGATAATTCACCCCTCCACTTT.

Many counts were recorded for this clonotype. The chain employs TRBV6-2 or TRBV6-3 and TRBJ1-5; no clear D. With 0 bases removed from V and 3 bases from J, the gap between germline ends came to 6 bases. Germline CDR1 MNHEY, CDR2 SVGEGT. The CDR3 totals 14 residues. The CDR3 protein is CASSYSTNNQPQHF. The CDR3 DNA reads TGTGCCAGCAGTTACTCGACCAACAATCAGCCCCAGCATTTT.

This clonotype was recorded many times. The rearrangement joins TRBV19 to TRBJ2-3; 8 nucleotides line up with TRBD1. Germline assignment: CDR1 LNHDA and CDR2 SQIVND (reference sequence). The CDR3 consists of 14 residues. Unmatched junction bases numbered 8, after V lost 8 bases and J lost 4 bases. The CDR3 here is CASQVMTGADTQYF. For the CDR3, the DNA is TGTGCCAGTCAGGTTATGACAGGGGCAGATACGCAGTATTTT.